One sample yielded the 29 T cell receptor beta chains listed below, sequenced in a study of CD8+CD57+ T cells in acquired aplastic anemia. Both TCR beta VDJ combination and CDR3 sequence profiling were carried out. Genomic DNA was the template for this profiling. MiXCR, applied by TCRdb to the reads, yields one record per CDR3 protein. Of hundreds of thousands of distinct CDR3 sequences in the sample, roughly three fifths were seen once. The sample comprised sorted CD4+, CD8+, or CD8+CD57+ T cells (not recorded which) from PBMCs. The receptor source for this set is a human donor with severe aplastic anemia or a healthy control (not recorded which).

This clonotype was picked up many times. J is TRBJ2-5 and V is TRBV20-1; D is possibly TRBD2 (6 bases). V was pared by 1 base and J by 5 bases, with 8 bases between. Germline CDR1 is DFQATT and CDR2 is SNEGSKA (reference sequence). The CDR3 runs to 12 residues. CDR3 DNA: TGCAGTGCTAGAGGGCTAGCGGAGACCCAGTACTTC. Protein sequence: CSARGLAETQYF.

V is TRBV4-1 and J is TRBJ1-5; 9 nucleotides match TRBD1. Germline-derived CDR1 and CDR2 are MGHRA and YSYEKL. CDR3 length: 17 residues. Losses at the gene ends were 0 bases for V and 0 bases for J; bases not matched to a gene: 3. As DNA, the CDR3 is TGCGCCAGCAGCCAAGAGTGGACAGGGGTTAGCAATCAGCCCCAGCATTTT. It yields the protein CASSQEWTGVSNQPQHF.

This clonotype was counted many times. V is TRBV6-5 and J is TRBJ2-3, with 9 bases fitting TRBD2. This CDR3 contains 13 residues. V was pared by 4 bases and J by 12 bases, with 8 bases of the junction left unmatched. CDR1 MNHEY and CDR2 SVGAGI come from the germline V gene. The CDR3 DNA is TGTGCCAGCAGTTTGGGGACTAGCCTCTCTCAGTATTTT. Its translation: CASSLGTSLSQYF.

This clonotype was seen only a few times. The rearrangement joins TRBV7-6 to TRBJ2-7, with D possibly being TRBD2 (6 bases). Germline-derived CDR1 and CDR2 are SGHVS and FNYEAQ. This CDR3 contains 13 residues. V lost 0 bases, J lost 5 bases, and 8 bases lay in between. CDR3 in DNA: TGTGCCAGCAGCTTAGCGACGGGAGACGAGCAGTACTTC. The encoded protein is CASSLATGDEQYF.

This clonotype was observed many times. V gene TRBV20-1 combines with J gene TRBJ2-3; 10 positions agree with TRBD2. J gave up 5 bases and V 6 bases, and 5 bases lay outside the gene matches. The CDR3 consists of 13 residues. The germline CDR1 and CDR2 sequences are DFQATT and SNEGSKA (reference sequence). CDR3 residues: CSALGLAIDTQYF. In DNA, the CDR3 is TGCAGTGCGCTGGGACTAGCGATAGATACGCAGTATTTT.

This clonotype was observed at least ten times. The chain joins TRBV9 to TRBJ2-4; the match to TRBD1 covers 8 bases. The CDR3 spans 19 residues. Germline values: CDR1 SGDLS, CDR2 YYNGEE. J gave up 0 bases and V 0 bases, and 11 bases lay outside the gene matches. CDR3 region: CASSVDAGQGQIAKNIQYF. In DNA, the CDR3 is TGTGCCAGCAGCGTAGATGCTGGACAGGGCCAAATAGCCAAAAACATTCAGTACTTC.

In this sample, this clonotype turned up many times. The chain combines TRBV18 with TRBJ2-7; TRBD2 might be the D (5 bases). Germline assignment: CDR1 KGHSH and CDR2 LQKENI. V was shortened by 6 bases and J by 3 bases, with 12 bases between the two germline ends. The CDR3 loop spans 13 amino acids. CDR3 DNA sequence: TGTGCCAGCTCCCCGGGGTCGGGCTACGAGCAGTACTTC. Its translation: CASSPGSGYEQYF.

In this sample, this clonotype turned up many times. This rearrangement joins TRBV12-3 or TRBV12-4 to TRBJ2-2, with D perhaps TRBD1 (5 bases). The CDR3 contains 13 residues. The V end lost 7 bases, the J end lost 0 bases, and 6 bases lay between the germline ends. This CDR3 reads CASKGPNTGELFF. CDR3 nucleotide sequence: TGTGCCAGCAAGGGGCCGAACACCGGGGAGCTGTTTTTT.

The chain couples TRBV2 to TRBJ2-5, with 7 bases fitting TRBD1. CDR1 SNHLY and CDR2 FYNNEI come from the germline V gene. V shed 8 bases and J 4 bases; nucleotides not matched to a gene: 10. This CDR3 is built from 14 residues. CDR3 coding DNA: TGTGCCAGCCTACAGGGGAGAGGGGCAGAGACCCAGTACTTC. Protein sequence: CASLQGRGAETQYF.

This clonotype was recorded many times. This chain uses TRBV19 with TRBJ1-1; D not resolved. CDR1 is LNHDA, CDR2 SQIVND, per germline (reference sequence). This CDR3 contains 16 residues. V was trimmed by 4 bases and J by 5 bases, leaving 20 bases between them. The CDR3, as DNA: TGTGCCAGTAGTAGCCCCCCGGGCGGGTGGAGGACTGAAGCTTTCTTT. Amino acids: CASSSPPGGWRTEAFF. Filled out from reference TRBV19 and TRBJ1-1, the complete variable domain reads DGGITQSPKYLFRKEGQNVTLSCEQNLNHDAMYWYRQDPGQGLRLIYYSQIVNDFQKGDIAEGYSVSREKKESFPLTVTSAQKNPTAFYLCASSSPPGGWRTEAFFGQGTRLTVV.

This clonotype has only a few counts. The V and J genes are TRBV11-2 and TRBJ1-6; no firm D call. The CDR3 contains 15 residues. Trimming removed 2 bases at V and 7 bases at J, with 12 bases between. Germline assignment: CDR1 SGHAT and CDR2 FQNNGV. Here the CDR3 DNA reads TGTGCCAGCAGCTTAACTGGCGGAGGCAATTCACCCCTCCACTTT. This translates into CASSLTGGGNSPLHF.

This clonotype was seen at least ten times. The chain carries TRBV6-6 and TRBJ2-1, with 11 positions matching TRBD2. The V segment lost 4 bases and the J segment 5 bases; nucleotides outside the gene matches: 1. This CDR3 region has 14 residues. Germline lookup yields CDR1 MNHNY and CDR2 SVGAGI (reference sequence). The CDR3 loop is CASSSTSGDNEQFF. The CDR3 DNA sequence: TGTGCCAGCAGTTCGACTAGCGGGGACAATGAGCAGTTCTTC.

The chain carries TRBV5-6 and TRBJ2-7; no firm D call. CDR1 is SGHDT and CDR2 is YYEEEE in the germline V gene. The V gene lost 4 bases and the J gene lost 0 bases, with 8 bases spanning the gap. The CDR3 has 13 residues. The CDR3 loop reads CASSPTRSYEQYF. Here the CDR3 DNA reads TGTGCCAGCAGCCCAACGCGCTCCTACGAGCAGTACTTC.

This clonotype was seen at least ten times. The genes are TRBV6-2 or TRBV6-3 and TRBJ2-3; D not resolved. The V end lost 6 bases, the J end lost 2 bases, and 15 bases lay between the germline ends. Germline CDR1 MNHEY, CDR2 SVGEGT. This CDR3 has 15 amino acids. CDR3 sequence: CASSSSMDFTDTQYF. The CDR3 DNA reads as TGTGCCAGCAGCTCTTCGATGGATTTCACAGATACGCAGTATTTT.

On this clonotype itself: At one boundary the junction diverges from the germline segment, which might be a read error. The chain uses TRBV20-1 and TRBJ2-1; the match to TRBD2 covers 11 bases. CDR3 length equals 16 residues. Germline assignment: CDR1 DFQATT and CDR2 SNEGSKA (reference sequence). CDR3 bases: TGCAGCGTTGGCAGACTAGCGGGGAGCTCCCACAATGAGCAGTTCTTC. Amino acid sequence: CSVGRLAGSSHNEQFF.

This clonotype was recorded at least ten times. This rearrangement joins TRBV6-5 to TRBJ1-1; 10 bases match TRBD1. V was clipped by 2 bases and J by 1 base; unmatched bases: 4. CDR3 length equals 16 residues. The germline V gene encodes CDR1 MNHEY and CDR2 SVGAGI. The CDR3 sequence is CASSYERDRGNTEAFF. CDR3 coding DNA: TGTGCCAGCAGTTACGAGCGGGACAGGGGGAACACTGAAGCTTTCTTT.

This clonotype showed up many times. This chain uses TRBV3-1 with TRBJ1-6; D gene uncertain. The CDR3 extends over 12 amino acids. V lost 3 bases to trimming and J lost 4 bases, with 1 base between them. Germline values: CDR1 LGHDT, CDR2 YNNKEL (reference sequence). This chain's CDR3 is CASSQYNSPLHF. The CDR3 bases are TGTGCCAGCAGCCAGTATAATTCACCCCTCCACTTT.

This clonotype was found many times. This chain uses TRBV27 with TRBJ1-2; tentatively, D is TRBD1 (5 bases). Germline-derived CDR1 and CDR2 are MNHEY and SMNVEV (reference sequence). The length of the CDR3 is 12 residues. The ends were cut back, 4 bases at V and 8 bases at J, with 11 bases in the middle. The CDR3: CASSSGKRGYTF. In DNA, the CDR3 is TGTGCCAGCAGTTCAGGGAAGCGCGGCTACACCTTC.

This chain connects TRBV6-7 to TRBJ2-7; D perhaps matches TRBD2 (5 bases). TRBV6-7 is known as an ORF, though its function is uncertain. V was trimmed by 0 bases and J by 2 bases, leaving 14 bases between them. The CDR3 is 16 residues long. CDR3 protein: CASSYSLPGVAYEQYF. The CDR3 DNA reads TGTGCCAGCAGTTACTCTCTCCCCGGGGTAGCCTACGAGCAGTACTTC.

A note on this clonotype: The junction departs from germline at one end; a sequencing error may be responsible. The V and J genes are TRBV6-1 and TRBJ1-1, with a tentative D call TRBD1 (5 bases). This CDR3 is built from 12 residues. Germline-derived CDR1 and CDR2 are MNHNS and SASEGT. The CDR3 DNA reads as TGTGCCAGCAGGGAGGGGAACTCTGAAGCTTTCTTT. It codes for CASREGNSEAFF.

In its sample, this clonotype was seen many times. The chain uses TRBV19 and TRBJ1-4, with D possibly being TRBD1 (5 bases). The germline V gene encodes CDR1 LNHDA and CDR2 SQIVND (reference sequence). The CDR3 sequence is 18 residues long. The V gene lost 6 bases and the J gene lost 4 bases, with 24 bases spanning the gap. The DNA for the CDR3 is TGTGCCAGTAGAACAACCACCGTGTCAGGTGGGGGTAATGAAAAACTGTTTTTT. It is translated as CASRTTTVSGGGNEKLFF.

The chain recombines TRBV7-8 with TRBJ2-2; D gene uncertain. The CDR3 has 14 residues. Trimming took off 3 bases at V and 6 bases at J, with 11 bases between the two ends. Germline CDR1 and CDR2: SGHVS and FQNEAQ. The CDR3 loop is CASSLMASAGELFF. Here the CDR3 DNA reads TGTGCCAGCAGCTTGATGGCCTCGGCCGGGGAGCTGTTTTTT. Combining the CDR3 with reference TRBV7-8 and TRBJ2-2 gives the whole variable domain GAGVSQSPRYKVAKRGQDVALRCDPISGHVSLFWYQQALGQGPEFLTYFQNEAQLDKSGLPSDRFFAERPEGSVSTLKIQRTQQEDSAVYLCASSLMASAGELFFGEGSRLTVL.

The CDR3 DNA reads as TGTGCCAGCAGCTTGGACCCGGGAGCCAAACTGTTTTTT. It codes for CASSLDPGAKLFF. The chain recombines TRBV5-8 with TRBJ1-4; D call uncertain. The CDR3 is 13 amino acids. The germline V gene encodes CDR1 SGHTS and CDR2 YDEGEE. V gave up 0 bases and J gave up 11 bases, with 11 bases separating them. Based on the CDR3 plus reference TRBV5-8 and TRBJ1-4, the full variable domain is EAGVTQSPTHLIKTRGQQATLRCSPISGHTSVYWYQQALGLGLQFLLWYDEGEERNRGNFPPRFSGRQFPNYSSELNVNALELEDSALYLCASSLDPGAKLFFGSGTQLSVL.

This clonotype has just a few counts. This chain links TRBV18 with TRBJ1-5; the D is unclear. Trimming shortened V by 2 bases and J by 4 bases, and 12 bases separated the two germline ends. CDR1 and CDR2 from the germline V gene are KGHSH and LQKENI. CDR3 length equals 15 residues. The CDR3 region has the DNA TGTGCCAGCTCACCATCGGGAGCTACTAATCAGCCCCAGCATTTT. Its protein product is CASSPSGATNQPQHF.

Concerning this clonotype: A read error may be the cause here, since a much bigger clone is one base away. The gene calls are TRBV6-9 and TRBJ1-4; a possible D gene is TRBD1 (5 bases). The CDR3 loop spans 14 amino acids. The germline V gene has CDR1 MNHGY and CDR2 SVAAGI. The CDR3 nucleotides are TGTGCCAGCAGTTTAGGGGAGACGAATGAAAAACTGTCTTTT. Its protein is CASSLGETNEKLSF.

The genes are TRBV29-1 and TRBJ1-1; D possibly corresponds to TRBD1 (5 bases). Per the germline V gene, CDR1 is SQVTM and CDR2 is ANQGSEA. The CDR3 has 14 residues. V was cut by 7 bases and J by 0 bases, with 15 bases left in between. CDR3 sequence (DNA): TGCAGCGCAAGGGACGGAGGCATGAACACTGAAGCTTTCTTT. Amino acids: CSARDGGMNTEAFF. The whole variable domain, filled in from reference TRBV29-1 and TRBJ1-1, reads SAVISQKPSRDICQRGTSLTIQCQVDSQVTMMFWYRQQPGQSLTLIATANQGSEATYESGFVIDKFPISRPNLTFSTLTVSNMSPEDSSIYLCSARDGGMNTEAFFGQGTRLTVV.

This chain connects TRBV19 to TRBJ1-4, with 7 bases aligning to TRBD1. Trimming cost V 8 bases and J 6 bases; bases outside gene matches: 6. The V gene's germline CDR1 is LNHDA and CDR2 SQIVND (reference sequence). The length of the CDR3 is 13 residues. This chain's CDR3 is CASRGTADEKLFF. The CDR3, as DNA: TGTGCCAGTCGCGGGACAGCAGATGAAAAACTGTTTTTT.

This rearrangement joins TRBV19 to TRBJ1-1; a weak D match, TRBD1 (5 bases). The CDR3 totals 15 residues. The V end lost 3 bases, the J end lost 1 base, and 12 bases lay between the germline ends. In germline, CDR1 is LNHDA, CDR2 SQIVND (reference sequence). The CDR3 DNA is TGTGCCAGTAGTATTGGCCTAACAGGGAACACTGAAGCTTTCTTT. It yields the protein CASSIGLTGNTEAFF.

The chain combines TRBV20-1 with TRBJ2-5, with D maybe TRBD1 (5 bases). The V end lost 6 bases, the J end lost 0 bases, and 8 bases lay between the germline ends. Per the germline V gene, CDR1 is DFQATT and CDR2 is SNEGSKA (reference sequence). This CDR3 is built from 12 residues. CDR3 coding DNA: TGCAGTGCCAAGGACAACCAAGAGACCCAGTACTTC. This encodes CSAKDNQETQYF.